Listed below are T cell receptor beta chains from one sample, sequenced in a study of vaccination and CD4 T cells after COVID-19. MiXCR was run by TCRdb on the PCR reads, yielding one entry per CDR3 protein. Of more than 6,000 distinct CDR3 sequences in the sample, about a third were seen once. The antigens these receptors bind are not known. Sequenced material: CD4+ T cells from blood, cultured in vitro. Source of these receptors: a human donor in good health. The CDR3 runs from the conserved cysteine through the conserved F or W. D genes are given only for firm matches. Clone size, where shown, is once, few, many, or a class for clones that have expanded.

J | size | V | D | DNA | CDR3
TRBJ1-2 | - | TRBV24-1 | - | TGTGCCACCAGTGCCGGCCAGGGAATGCGGGGCTACACCTTC | CATSAGQGMRGYTF
TRBJ2-3 | few | TRBV28 | - | TGTGCCAGCAGAAAACAGGTTTCAGATACGCAGTATTTT | CASRKQVSDTQYF
TRBJ1-5 | - | TRBV19 | TRBD1 | TGTGCCAGTAGTCCCTTGGCTTTACGGGACAGGGCTCAGCCCCAGCATTTT | CASSPLALRDRAQPQHF
TRBJ2-5 | few | TRBV7-6 | - | TGTGCCAGCAAGGGCCTCCAGGGGGAGACCCAGTACTTC | CASKGLQGETQYF
TRBJ1-1 | few | TRBV30 | - | TGTGCCTGGAGTGTTAACACTGAAGCTTTCTTT | CAWSVNTEAFF
TRBJ2-7 | - | TRBV6-2/TRBV6-3 | - | TGTGCCAGCAAAAGAAGGGGCAACGCCAACGAGCAGTACTTC | CASKRRGNANEQYF
TRBJ1-5 | - | TRBV20-1 | - | TGCAGTGCTCCTCTTCGAGGGACTGGGAGTTATCAGCCCCAGCATTTT | CSAPLRGTGSYQPQHF
TRBJ2-1 | - | TRBV20-1 | - | TGCAGTGCTAGAGATCTAAACAGGAACAACAATGAGCAGTTCTTC | CSARDLNRNNNEQFF
TRBJ1-6 | few | TRBV28 | - | TGTGCCAGCAGTTTACCCTCGGGGGGCGTAAAAAACAATTCACCCCTCCACTTT | CASSLPSGGVKNNSPLHF
TRBJ2-7 | - | TRBV7-9 | - | TGTGCCAGCAGCCCCAACTCCTACGAGCAGTACTTC | CASSPNSYEQYF
TRBJ2-1 | - | TRBV20-1 | - | TGCAGTGCTAGAAGTCTCGTTCTTGGTGAGCAGTTCTTC | CSARSLVLGEQFF
TRBJ2-4 | few | TRBV6-2/TRBV6-3 | - | TGTGCCAGCAGTTACTCGAGGGGCCTTCACGGCAAAAACATTCAGTACTTC | CASSYSRGLHGKNIQYF
TRBJ2-7 | once | TRBV27 | - | TGTGCCAGCAGTTTATTGGCGGAGGGATACTACGAGCAGTACTTC | CASSLLAEGYYEQYF
TRBJ1-2 | few | TRBV29-1 | - | TGCAGCGTTTCTAACAGGGTTGGCTACACCTTC | CSVSNRVGYTF
TRBJ2-3 | - | TRBV6-1 | - | TGTGCCAGCATGACCGAGAGAACTAGCACAGATACGCAGTATTTT | CASMTERTSTDTQYF
TRBJ2-4 | - | TRBV30 | - | TGTGCCTGGAGCCTTAGCGGCCAAAACATTCAGTACTTC | CAWSLSGQNIQYF
TRBJ2-2 | few | TRBV27 | - | TGTGCCAGCAGTTTGATAGGGATCTACGCCGGGGAGCTGTTTTTT | CASSLIGIYAGELFF
TRBJ2-5 | few | TRBV2 | TRBD2 | TGTGCCAGCAGTGTGGGACTAGCTAACCGCGGGACCCAGTACTTC | CASSVGLANRGTQYF
TRBJ1-1 | - | TRBV11-2 | - | TGTGCCAGCAGCTTGGGGCGGGGAGGCACCGGACCCGAAGTCTTT | CASSLGRGGTGPEVF
TRBJ2-1 | once | TRBV6-1 | TRBD2 | TGTGCCAGTTCCAAGCGGGAGGGCCCCAATGAGCAGTTCTTC | CASSKREGPNEQFF
TRBJ1-5 | - | TRBV2 | TRBD1 | TGTGCCAGCAGGACCGGGACAGTGATGGGTCAGCCCCAGCATTTT | CASRTGTVMGQPQHF
TRBJ2-3 | medium-sized | TRBV20-1 | TRBD2 | TGCAGTGCTAGAGCCCCCCAGCGGGACCCCTCAGATACGCAGTATTTT | CSARAPQRDPSDTQYF
TRBJ2-7 | once | TRBV19 | TRBD1 | TGTGCCAGTAGTCCCGGACCGACAGGGGGCGAGCAGTACTTC | CASSPGPTGGEQYF
TRBJ1-2 | few | TRBV6-5 | TRBD1 | TGTGCCAGCAGTTACTCCTCCGGGACAGGGGTTGGCTACACCTTC | CASSYSSGTGVGYTF
TRBJ1-6 | few | TRBV6-1 | - | TGTGCCAGCAGTGAGACTCCGGGACACCGGAGCTCCTATAATTCACCCCTCCACTTT | CASSETPGHRSSYNSPLHF
TRBJ2-7 | - | TRBV7-2 | TRBD2 | TGTGCCAGCAGCCCGATCGCTAGCGGGCAAAAACCCGAGCAGTACTTC | CASSPIASGQKPEQYF
TRBJ1-6 | few | TRBV28 | TRBD1 | TGTGCCAGCAGTTTCCCTTTCGGGGCTGAGGGGGCAGGGAATTCACCCCTCCACTTT | CASSFPFGAEGAGNSPLHF
TRBJ2-6 | - | TRBV19 | - | TGTGCCAGTAGTATTTTCCCCCGCGGCAGGGGCTCTGGGGCCAACGTCCTGACTTTC | CASSIFPRGRGSGANVLTF
TRBJ2-3 | once | TRBV12-3/TRBV12-4 | - | TGTGCCAGCAGTTTATTAAGGGGGGGGGCAGATACGCAGTATTTT | CASSLLRGGADTQYF
TRBJ2-7 | - | TRBV7-2 | - | TGTGCCAGCAGCTTAGGGACCTACGAGCAGTACTTC | CASSLGTYEQYF
TRBJ2-7 | few | TRBV11-2 | TRBD1 | TGTGCCAGCAGCCTAGGACAGGGTAATATCTACGAGCAGTACTTC | CASSLGQGNIYEQYF
TRBJ1-2 | - | TRBV6-1 | - | TGTGCCAGCAACGAAGGGCGGCATAGTGGGGGGAGCTACACCTTC | CASNEGRHSGGSYTF
TRBJ2-4 | few | TRBV15 | - | TGTGCCACCAGCAAGGACAGCCCCTACTATGCCAAAAACATTCAGTACTTC | CATSKDSPYYAKNIQYF
TRBJ2-3 | few | TRBV2 | TRBD1 | TGTGCCAGCAGTGTAACAGGGGCTCTCACAGATACGCAGTATTTT | CASSVTGALTDTQYF
TRBJ1-2 | - | TRBV30 | - | TGTGCCTGGAGTGGGGGGTTAATAGGACAGTCGATCTATGGCTACACCTTC | CAWSGGLIGQSIYGYTF
TRBJ1-6 | - | TRBV18 | - | TGTGCCAGCTCACCCAAGGGGATCTATAATTCACCCCTCCACTTT | CASSPKGIYNSPLHF
TRBJ1-1 | - | TRBV12-3/TRBV12-4 | - | TGTGCCAGCAGGGGGATGGCGAACACTGAAGCTTTCTTT | CASRGMANTEAFF
TRBJ1-6 | - | TRBV7-9 | - | TGTGCCAGCAGACGGGAGGATTCACCCCTCCACTTT | CASRREDSPLHF
TRBJ1-3 | - | TRBV29-1 | TRBD1 | TGCAGCGTCGCGGGGACAGCCGGAAACACCATATATTTT | CSVAGTAGNTIYF
TRBJ1-2 | - | TRBV28 | - | TGTGCCAGCAGTTTTTTGGGGGAAATGGTTGGCTACACCTTC | CASSFLGEMVGYTF
TRBJ2-6 | once | TRBV5-1 | TRBD1 | TGCGCCAGCAGCCGTACAGGGGGCATTGGGGCCAACGTCCTGACTTTC | CASSRTGGIGANVLTF
TRBJ2-1 | - | TRBV6-1 | - | TGTGCCAGCAGTGCCGCCATAGGTAGTGAGCAGTTCTTC | CASSAAIGSEQFF
TRBJ2-2 | - | TRBV7-8 | - | TGTGCCAGCAGCTCTTTTTGGGGCACCGGGGAGCTGTTTTTT | CASSSFWGTGELFF
TRBJ2-5 | - | TRBV19 | - | TGTGTCAGTAGTTTCCTGTGGGAGACCCAGTACTTC | CVSSFLWETQYF
TRBJ1-1 | - | TRBV7-2 | - | TGTGCCAGCAGCACGTTCGCTGAAGCTTTCTTT | CASSTFAEAFF
TRBJ2-1 | - | TRBV20-1 | TRBD1 | TGCAGTGCTAGAGATTCAGGCGGTTCATGGGGACAGAGGTTGCTCTACAATGAGCAGTTCTTC | CSARDSGGSWGQRLLYNEQFF
TRBJ1-2 | - | TRBV12-5 | - | TGTGCTAGTGGCGATACGACAGCCCCGCAGTATGGCTACACCTTC | CASGDTTAPQYGYTF